This TCR beta chain originates from a study of blood T cell repertoires in COVID-19. Study-wide background: Acute and convalescent COVID-19 samples came from the United States, Italy and Spain.

This clone was detected only a few times. Methods used by the authors: Reference gene primer amplification gave estimated nucleated cell counts. Sequenced by immunoSEQ multiplex PCR; TCRdb stores in-frame clones only, minus some. D and trimming were read from the DNA, whereas the V and J calls and clone size are those reported in that table. The sample consists of about 36,000 clones, more than 70% of them appearing once. The CDR3 has 14 amino acids. Germline V CDR1 and CDR2: MNHEY, SVGEGT. With 4 bases clipped from V and 4 bases from J, the junction kept 5 bases outside the gene matches. The receptor was derived from a man aged 60 to 75 with acute or convalescent COVID-19. The chain combines TRBV6-2 or TRBV6-3 with TRBJ2-7; the match to TRBD1 covers 9 bases. What was sequenced was peripheral blood. The CDR3 coding sequence is TGTGCCAGCAGTTCCCGGGACAGGGTTTACGAGCAGTACTTC. This gives the protein CASSSRDRVYEQYF.